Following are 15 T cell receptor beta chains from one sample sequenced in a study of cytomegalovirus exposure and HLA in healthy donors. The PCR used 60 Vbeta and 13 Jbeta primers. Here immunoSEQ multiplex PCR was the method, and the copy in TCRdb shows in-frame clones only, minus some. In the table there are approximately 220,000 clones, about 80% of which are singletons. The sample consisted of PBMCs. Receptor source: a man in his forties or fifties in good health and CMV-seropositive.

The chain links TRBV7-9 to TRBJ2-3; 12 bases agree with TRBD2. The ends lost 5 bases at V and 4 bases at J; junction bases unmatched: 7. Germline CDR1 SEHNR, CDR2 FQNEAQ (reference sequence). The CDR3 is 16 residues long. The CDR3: CASSLQLAGGSDTQYF. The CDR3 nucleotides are TGTGCCAGCAGCCTACAACTAGCGGGAGGTTCAGATACGCAGTATTTT.

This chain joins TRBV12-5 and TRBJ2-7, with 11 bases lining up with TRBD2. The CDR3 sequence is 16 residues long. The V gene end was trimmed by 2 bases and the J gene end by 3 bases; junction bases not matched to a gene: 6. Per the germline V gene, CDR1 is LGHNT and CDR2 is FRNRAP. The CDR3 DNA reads TGTGCTAGTGGTTTGTCACTAGCGGGAGTAAACTACGAGCAGTACTTC. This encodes CASGLSLAGVNYEQYF.

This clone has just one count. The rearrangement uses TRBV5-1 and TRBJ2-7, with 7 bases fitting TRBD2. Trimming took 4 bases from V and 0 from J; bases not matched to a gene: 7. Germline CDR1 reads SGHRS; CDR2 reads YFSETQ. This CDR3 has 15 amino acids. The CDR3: CASSPGAGSSYEQYF. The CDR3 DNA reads TGCGCCAGCAGCCCCGGAGCGGGGAGCTCCTACGAGCAGTACTTC. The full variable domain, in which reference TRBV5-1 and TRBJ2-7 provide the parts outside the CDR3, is KAGVTQTPRYLIKTRGQQVTLSCSPISGHRSVSWYQQTPGQGLQFLFEYFSETQRNKGNFPGRFSGRQFSNSRSEMNVSTLELGDSALYLCASSPGAGSSYEQYFGPGTRLTVT.

Here the CDR3 reads CASSLTLAEPDNEQFF. CDR3 in DNA: TGTGCCAGCAGCCTTACTCTAGCGGAGCCAGACAATGAGCAGTTCTTC. The chain has TRBV4-2 and TRBJ2-1, with 7 bases that match TRBD2. Trimming cost V 4 bases and J 5 bases; bases outside gene matches: 11. Germline V gene sequence: CDR1 LGHNA, CDR2 YNFKEQ. The CDR3 is made up of 16 amino acids.

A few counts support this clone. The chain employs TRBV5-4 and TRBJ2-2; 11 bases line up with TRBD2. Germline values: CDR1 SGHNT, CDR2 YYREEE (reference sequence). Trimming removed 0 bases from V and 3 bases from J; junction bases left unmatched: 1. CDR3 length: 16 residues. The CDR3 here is CASSLAGLADTGELFF. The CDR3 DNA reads TGTGCCAGCAGCTTGGCGGGACTAGCGGACACCGGGGAGCTGTTTTTT.

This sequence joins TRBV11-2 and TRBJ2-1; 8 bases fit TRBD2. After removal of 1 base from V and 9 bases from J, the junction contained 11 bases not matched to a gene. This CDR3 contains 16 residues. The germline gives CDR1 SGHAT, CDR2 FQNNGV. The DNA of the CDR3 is TGTGCCAGCAGCTTAGCCCGGTCGGGCGGGAGGTCTGAGCAGTTCTTC. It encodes CASSLARSGGRSEQFF. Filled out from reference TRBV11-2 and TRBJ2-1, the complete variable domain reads EAGVAQSPRYKIIEKRQSVAFWCNPISGHATLYWYQQILGQGPKLLIQFQNNGVVDDSQLPKDRFSAERLKGVDSTLKIQPAKLEDSAVYLCASSLARSGGRSEQFFGPGTRLTVL.

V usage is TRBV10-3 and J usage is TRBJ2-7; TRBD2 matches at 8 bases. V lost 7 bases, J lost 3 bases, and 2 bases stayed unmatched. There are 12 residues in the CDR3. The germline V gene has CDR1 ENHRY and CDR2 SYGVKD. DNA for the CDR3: TGTGCCATCAAAGCGGGAGACTACGAGCAGTACTTC. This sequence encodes CAIKAGDYEQYF.

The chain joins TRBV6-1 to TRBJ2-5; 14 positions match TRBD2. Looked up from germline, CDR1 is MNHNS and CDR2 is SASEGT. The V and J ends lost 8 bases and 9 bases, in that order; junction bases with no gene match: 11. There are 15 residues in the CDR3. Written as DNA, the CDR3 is TGTGCCAGCCAGGGGACTAGCGGGAGTTCGGGGTCCCAGTACTTC. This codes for CASQGTSGSSGSQYF.

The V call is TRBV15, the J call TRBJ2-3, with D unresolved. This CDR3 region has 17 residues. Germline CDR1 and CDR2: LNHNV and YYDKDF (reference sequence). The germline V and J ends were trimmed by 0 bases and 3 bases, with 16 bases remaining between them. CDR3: CATSRDLTARSTDTQYF. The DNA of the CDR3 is TGTGCCACCAGCAGAGATCTCACAGCAAGGTCGACAGATACGCAGTATTTT.

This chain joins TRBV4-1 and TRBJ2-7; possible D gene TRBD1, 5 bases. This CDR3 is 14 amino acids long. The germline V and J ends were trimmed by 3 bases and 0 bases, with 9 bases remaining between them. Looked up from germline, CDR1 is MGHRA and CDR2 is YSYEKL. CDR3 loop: CASSQPGASYEQYF. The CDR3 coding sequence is TGCGCCAGCAGCCAGCCTGGGGCCTCCTACGAGCAGTACTTC.

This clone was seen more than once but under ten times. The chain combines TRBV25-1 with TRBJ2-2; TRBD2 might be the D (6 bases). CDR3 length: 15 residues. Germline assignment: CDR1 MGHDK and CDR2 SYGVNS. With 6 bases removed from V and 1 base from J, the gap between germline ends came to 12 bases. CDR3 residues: CASSPWGENTGELFF. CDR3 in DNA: TGTGCCAGCAGCCCCTGGGGGGAGAACACCGGGGAGCTGTTTTTT.

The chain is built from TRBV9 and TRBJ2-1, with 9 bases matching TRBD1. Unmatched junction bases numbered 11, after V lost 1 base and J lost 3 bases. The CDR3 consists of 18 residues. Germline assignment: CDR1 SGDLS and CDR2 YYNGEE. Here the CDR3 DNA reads TGTGCCAGCAGCGTAAACCCGGGACAGGGTGCGAACTACAATGAGCAGTTCTTC. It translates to CASSVNPGQGANYNEQFF.

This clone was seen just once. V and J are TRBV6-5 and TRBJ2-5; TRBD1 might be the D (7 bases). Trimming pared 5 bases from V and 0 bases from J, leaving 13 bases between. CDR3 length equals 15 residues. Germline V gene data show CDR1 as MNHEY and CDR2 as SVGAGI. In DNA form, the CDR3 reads TGTGCCAGCAGTGCGCTCAGGGGGGACCAAGAGACCCAGTACTTC. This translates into CASSALRGDQETQYF.

The CDR3 DNA reads as TGTGCCAGCTCACCGACCCCGGGACAGGGGGCTAATGAAAAACTGTTTTTT. It encodes CASSPTPGQGANEKLFF. This chain uses TRBV18 with TRBJ1-4; 11 nucleotides agree with TRBD1. Germline CDR1 reads KGHSH; CDR2 reads LQKENI. The V gene end was trimmed by 3 bases and the J gene end by 3 bases; junction bases not matched to a gene: 6. CDR3 size: 17 residues.

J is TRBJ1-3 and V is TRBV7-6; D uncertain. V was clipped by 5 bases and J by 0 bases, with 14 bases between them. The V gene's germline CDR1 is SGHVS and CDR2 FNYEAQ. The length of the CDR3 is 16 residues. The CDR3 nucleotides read TGTGCCAGCAGCGCTGGTCTGCGGCTCTCTGGAAACACCATATATTTT. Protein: CASSAGLRLSGNTIYF.